The 4 T cell receptor beta chains below come from one sample, sequenced in a study of a mutant IDH1 vaccine in newly diagnosed glioma. Time point given: week 47, end of study. Every single dose of the vaccine, 300 ug of mutant IDH1 20-mer peptide, came with topical imiquimod. The data were produced by immunoSEQ multiplex PCR, yet TCRdb's version contains in-frame clones alone and is incomplete. The table shows 20,000 to 30,000 clones, with about four fifths occurring only once. These receptors have no identified antigens. Source: PBMCs, taken from a glioma patient whose treatment included an IDH1 peptide vaccine. The receptors were gathered from a man in his forties or fifties with glioma. Some clones in this sample may be carry-over from other donors' samples.

The chain joins TRBV6-1 to TRBJ2-7; TRBD1 aligns across 9 bases. V gave up 0 bases and J gave up 2 bases; unmatched junction bases: 5. The CDR3 covers 16 residues. Germline V gene data show CDR1 as MNHNS and CDR2 as SASEGT. The chain's CDR3 is CASSEAHWDRAYEQYF. DNA of the CDR3: TGTGCCAGCAGTGAAGCCCATTGGGACAGGGCCTACGAGCAGTACTTC.

The chain employs TRBV5-4 and TRBJ1-1; TRBD1 might be the D (5 bases). The CDR3 covers 13 residues. Germline V gene data show CDR1 as SGHNT and CDR2 as YYREEE (reference sequence). V lost 2 bases and J 8 bases, leaving 13 bases between the germline ends. The CDR3: CASSLSGHLEAFF. CDR3 coding DNA: TGTGCCAGCAGCTTATCAGGGCACTTAGAAGCTTTCTTT. Supplemented by reference TRBV5-4 and TRBJ1-1, the full variable domain reads ETGVTQSPTHLIKTRGQQVTLRCSSQSGHNTVSWYQQALGQGPQFIFQYYREEENGRGNFPPRFSGLQFPNYSSELNVNALELDDSALYLCASSLSGHLEAFFGQGTRLTVV.

The chain combines TRBV28 with TRBJ1-5, with D hard to call. This CDR3 spans 14 amino acids. Germline assignment: CDR1 MDHEN and CDR2 SYDVKM. V gave up 6 bases and J gave up 7 bases, with 16 bases separating them. In DNA form, the CDR3 reads TGTGCCAGCAGCAACCCCGGGTGGCAGCAGCCCCAGCATTTT. It specifies CASSNPGWQQPQHF.

This chain connects TRBV30 to TRBJ1-3; D might be TRBD1 (6 bases). The CDR3 contains 14 residues. CDR1 and CDR2 from the germline V gene are GTSNPN and SVGIG (reference sequence). Between the trimmed V and J ends, which lost 6 bases and 2 bases, there was a span of 14 bases. The CDR3 protein is CACQQGGAGNTIYF. In DNA, the CDR3 is TGTGCCTGCCAACAGGGAGGGGCTGGAAACACCATATATTTT.